This T cell receptor (beta chain) appears in the sequencing data of a study of shared clonotypes between healthy human individuals. At the level of the study: The donors, a couple of women and a few men, were aged 18 to 49. Study-wide results and caveats: For naive CD4 cells, around 5% of clonotypes were shared across a few donors.

Repertoires were generated with immunoSEQ multiplex PCR, while TCRdb's copy carries only in-frame clones and drops some. The repertoire holds about 2 million clones, with over 85% as singletons. Naivety among CD8 cells was defined by CD45RO negativity and positive CCR7 selection, thereby excluding terminally differentiated effector memory CD45RA+ cells. Germline loops: CDR1 SGDLS, CDR2 YYNGEE. The length of the CDR3 is 15 residues. V lost 4 bases, J lost 5 bases, and 4 bases stayed unmatched. On this clone itself: Its antigen is still unknown.

The V and J genes are TRBV9 and TRBJ2-5; 14 bases map to TRBD2. The material sequenced was naive CD8+ T cells sorted from blood. The clonotype comes from a man aged 18 to 30 in good health. This chain's CDR3 is CASSPGTSGSETQYF. In DNA form, the CDR3 reads TGTGCCAGCAGCCCTGGGACTAGCGGGAGTGAGACCCAGTACTTC.